This entry concerns a single TCR beta chain. This specimen belongs to a study of OX40 agonist ivuxolimab in advanced cancers. The repertoire was sequenced with immunoSEQ multiplex PCR; TCRdb's copy has only in-frame clones and lacks some. In the table there are around 65,000 clones, roughly 85% of which are singletons. CDR1 is MDHEN, CDR2 SYDVKM, per germline. There are 20 residues in the CDR3. The V end was cut by 6 bases, the J end by 0 bases, with 29 bases between. J is TRBJ1-1 and V is TRBV28; a possible D gene is TRBD1 (6 bases). The sample was CD4+ or CD8+ T cells sorted from blood, taken in a trial of the OX40 agonist ivuxolimab. The TCR was taken from an adult with an advanced solid tumor such as melanoma, head and neck, liver or kidney cancer. The CDR3 sequence is CASRQWGALGHEGMNTEAFF. CDR3 DNA sequence: TGTGCCAGCAGGCAATGGGGGGCTTTAGGGCACGAGGGAATGAACACTGAAGCTTTCTTT.